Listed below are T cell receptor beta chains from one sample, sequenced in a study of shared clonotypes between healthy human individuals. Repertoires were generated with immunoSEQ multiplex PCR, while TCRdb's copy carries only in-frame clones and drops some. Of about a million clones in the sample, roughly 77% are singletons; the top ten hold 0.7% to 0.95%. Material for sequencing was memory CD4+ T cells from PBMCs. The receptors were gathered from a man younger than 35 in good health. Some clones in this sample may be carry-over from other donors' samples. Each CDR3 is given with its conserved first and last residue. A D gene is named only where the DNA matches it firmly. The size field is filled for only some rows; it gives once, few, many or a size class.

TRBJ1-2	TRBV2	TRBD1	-	TGTGCCAGCAGTGGGGACAGTCGAGAAGGCTACACCTTC	CASSGDSREGYTF
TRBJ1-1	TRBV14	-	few	TGTGCCAGCAGCCCTCTGGGATGGGGACTGAACACTGAAGCTTTCTTT	CASSPLGWGLNTEAFF
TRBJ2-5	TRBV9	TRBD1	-	TGTGCCAGCAGCCCGGGACAGTTTCAAGAGACCCAGTACTTC	CASSPGQFQETQYF
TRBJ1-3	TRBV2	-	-	TGTGCCAGCAGTACCCGGGTCTCTGGAAACACCATATATTTT	CASSTRVSGNTIYF
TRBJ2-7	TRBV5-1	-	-	TGCGCCAGCAGCGCGGGACGGTCCTACGAGCAGTACTTC	CASSAGRSYEQYF
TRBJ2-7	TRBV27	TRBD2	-	TGTGCCAGCATTCCTCGATGGGTTCTAGCGGGAGTATTTCGCTACGAGCAGTACTTC	CASIPRWVLAGVFRYEQYF
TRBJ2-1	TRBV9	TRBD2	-	TGTGCCAGCAGCCCAATACTAGCGGGAGGTAAGAATGAGCAGTTCTTC	CASSPILAGGKNEQFF
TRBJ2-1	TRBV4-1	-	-	TGCGCCAGCAGCCAAGAGACGGGGACTTACTACAATGAGCAGTTCTTC	CASSQETGTYYNEQFF
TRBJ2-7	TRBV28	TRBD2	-	TGTGCCAGCAGTTCACCCGGGGGGTTACGCTACGAGCAGTACTTC	CASSSPGGLRYEQYF
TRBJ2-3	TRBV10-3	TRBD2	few	TGTGCCATCAGGCCCCGGGAGGGCACAGATACGCAGTATTTT	CAIRPREGTDTQYF
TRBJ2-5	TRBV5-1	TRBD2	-	TGCGCCAGCAGCGCCAGCGGGAGTGAGACCCAGTACTTC	CASSASGSETQYF
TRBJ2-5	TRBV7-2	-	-	TGTGCCAGCAGCTTTCAGTACCAAGAGACCCAGTACTTC	CASSFQYQETQYF
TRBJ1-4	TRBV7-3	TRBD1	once	TGTGCCAGCAGTCCCCGGGACAGAAGAGAGGTTAATGAAAAACTGTTTTTT	CASSPRDRREVNEKLFF
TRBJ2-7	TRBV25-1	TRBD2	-	TGTGCCAGCAGTCTAGCGGGAGATCGGTACGAGCAGTACTTC	CASSLAGDRYEQYF
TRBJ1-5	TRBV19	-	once	TGTGCCAGTAGTTTTCGCGGGGGATATTCCAATCAGCCCCAGCATTTT	CASSFRGGYSNQPQHF
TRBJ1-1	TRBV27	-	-	TGTGCCAGCAGTTTATGGGGTACGGGGCGCACTGAAGCTTTCTTT	CASSLWGTGRTEAFF
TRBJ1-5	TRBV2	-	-	TGTGCCACCTCTAGTCAGGGAATTAGCAATCAGCCCCAGCATTTT	CATSSQGISNQPQHF
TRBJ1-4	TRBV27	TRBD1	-	TGTGCCAGCATCTTCAGGGGGGCTAATGAAAAACTGTTTTTT	CASIFRGANEKLFF
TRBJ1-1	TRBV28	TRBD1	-	TGTGCCACCCACAGCCCCAAGGGGGCCACTGAAGCTTTCTTT	CATHSPKGATEAFF
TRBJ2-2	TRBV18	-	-	TGTGCCAGCTCACGAATCAACAGGGACACCGGGGAGCTGTTTTTT	CASSRINRDTGELFF
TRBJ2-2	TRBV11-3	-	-	TGTGCCAGCAGCTTAGATTCATGGGAGGGGGACACCGGGGAGCTGTTTTTT	CASSLDSWEGDTGELFF
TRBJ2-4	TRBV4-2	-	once	TGTGCCAGCAGCCAAGCCAGCGGAGTAGCCAAAAACATTCAGTACTTC	CASSQASGVAKNIQYF
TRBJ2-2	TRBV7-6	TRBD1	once	TGTGCCAGCAGCTTAGATCAGGGGGCGATGGCCGGGGAGCTGTTTTTT	CASSLDQGAMAGELFF
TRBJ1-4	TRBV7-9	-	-	TGTGCCAGCAGCTTAGGCCAGGCCCTTGGAAAACTGTTTTTT	CASSLGQALGKLFF
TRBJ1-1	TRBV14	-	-	TGTGCCAGCAGCCTTCAGGGGAACACTGAAGCTTTCTTT	CASSLQGNTEAFF
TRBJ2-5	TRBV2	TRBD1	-	TGTGCCAGCAGTGAGGGGCTAGCAGGGGGTCAAGAGACCCAGTACTTC	CASSEGLAGGQETQYF
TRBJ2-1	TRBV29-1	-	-	TGCAGCGTAACTGGGACACCCAGATACAATGAGCAGTTCTTC	CSVTGTPRYNEQFF
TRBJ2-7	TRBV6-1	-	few	TGTGCCAGCGGATCAGGCGGGGGCATTACCTACGAGCAGTACTTC	CASGSGGGITYEQYF
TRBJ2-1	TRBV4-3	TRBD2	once	TGCGCCAGCAGCCAAGATCCCCGGCAGCGGGGCATCCATGAGCAGTTCTTC	CASSQDPRQRGIHEQFF
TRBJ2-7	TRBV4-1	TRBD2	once	TGCGCCAGCAGCCCGAATCGGGCTAGCGGGGCACGGGCCTACGAGCAGTACTTC	CASSPNRASGARAYEQYF
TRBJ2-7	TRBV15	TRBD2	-	TGTGCCACCAGCGATACCGGACTAGCGTACACCTACGAGCAGTACTTC	CATSDTGLAYTYEQYF
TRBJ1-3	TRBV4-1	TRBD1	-	TGCGCCAGCAGCCACGGACGAGGGACAGGGCGGCCTGGAAACACCATATATTTT	CASSHGRGTGRPGNTIYF
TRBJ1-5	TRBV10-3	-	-	TGTGCCATCAGTGAGGACTTAAGCAATCAGCCCCAGCATTTT	CAISEDLSNQPQHF
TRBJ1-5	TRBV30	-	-	TGTGCCTGGAGTACCCGGACTAATCAGCCCCAGCATTTT	CAWSTRTNQPQHF
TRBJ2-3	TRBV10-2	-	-	TGCGCCAGCAGTGATAAGCTGACGTTTGCAGATACGCAGTATTTT	CASSDKLTFADTQYF
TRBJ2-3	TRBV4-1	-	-	TGCGCCAGCAGCAAGACCGGGACTTACACAGATACGCAGTATTTT	CASSKTGTYTDTQYF
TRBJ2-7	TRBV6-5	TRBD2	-	TGTGCCAGCAGCCTAGCGGGGAGCTCCTACGAGCAGTACTTC	CASSLAGSSYEQYF
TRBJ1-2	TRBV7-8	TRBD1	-	TGTGCCAGCAGCTCGACAGGGGACTATGGCTACACCTTC	CASSSTGDYGYTF
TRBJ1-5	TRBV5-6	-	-	TGTGCCAGCAGCAGCCGGGGGGGAGGCAATCAGCCCCAGCATTTT	CASSSRGGGNQPQHF
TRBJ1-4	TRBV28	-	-	TGTGCCAGCAGACCCAGGCGGGCCAGGCTGTTTTTT	CASRPRRARLFF
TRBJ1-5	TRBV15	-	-	TGTGCCACCAGCAGCGGGGTTTTGGGGGCCCAGCATTTT	CATSSGVLGAQHF
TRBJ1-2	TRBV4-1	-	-	TGCGCCAGCAGTAGGGGGGCGGGGGACTATGGCTACACCTTC	CASSRGAGDYGYTF
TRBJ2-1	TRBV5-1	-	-	TGCGCCAGCAGCCTGGGGGGGCGCAACAATGAGCAGTTCTTC	CASSLGGRNNEQFF
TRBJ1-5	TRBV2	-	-	TGTGCCAGCAGTGAACAAAAGAATAGCAATCAGCCCCAGCATTTT	CASSEQKNSNQPQHF